The 5 T cell receptor beta chains presented below share a single source sample, sequenced in a study of early T cells in non-severe SARS-CoV-2 infection. In TCRdb, the 5' RACE reads were re-called with MiXCR into one record per CDR3 protein. This sample has about 33,000 distinct CDR3 sequences; about 5.7% occur once, and the top ten carry 5% to 6.5%. The specimen sequenced was whole blood. The receptor set was obtained from an adult who was a healthcare worker with PCR-confirmed SARS-CoV-2 infection or an uninfected control (not recorded which).

This clonotype was observed at least ten times. This chain links TRBV14 with TRBJ2-5; D gene ambiguous. V was clipped by 1 base and J by 5 bases, with 8 bases between them. The length of the CDR3 is 13 residues. Germline-derived CDR1 and CDR2 are SGHDN and FVKESK. The CDR3 nucleotides read TGTGCCAGCAGCCAAGGTTTGCAGGAGACCCAGTACTTC. Its protein is CASSQGLQETQYF.

This clonotype was recorded many times. The rearrangement uses TRBV7-2 and TRBJ2-3, with 14 nucleotides matching TRBD2. CDR3 length: 18 amino acids. Germline V gene lookup returns CDR1 SGHTA and CDR2 FQGNSA. V dropped 5 bases and J dropped 4; count of bases not matched to a gene: 11. CDR3 amino acids: CASSRSRGLAGEADTQYF. The CDR3 nucleotides read TGTGCCAGCAGCCGCTCGAGGGGACTAGCGGGAGAGGCAGATACGCAGTATTTT.

This clonotype was seen ten or more times. The chain employs TRBV19 and TRBJ2-3; a weak D match, TRBD1 (6 bases). The CDR3 has 15 residues. The V gene lost 1 base and the J gene lost 5 bases, with 13 bases spanning the gap. CDR1 and CDR2 from the germline V gene are LNHDA and SQIVND (reference sequence). CDR3 nucleotide sequence: TGTGCCAGTAGTATAGTGGGACACGAACAAGATACGCAGTATTTT. Its protein product is CASSIVGHEQDTQYF.

The chain carries TRBV7-2 and TRBJ1-3; D is ambiguous. Trimming took 1 base from V and 0 from J, leaving 10 bases between them. The CDR3 is 16 amino acids. The germline V gene encodes CDR1 SGHTA and CDR2 FQGNSA. Written as DNA, the CDR3 is TGTGCCAGCAGCTTAGGTTGGGCAAACTCTGGAAACACCATATATTTT. Protein product: CASSLGWANSGNTIYF.

This clonotype was observed a handful of times. J is TRBJ2-5 and V is TRBV5-1, with D maybe TRBD2 (5 bases). Germline-derived CDR1 and CDR2 are SGHRS and YFSETQ. V was trimmed by 0 bases and J by 5 bases, leaving 11 bases between them. The length of the CDR3 is 14 residues. The CDR3 region has the DNA TGCGCCAGCAGCTTGGTATGGACTGTCGAGACCCAGTACTTC. Translated: CASSLVWTVETQYF. The whole variable domain, filled in from reference TRBV5-1 and TRBJ2-5, reads KAGVTQTPRYLIKTRGQQVTLSCSPISGHRSVSWYQQTPGQGLQFLFEYFSETQRNKGNFPGRFSGRQFSNSRSEMNVSTLELGDSALYLCASSLVWTVETQYFGPGTRLLVL.